These 12 T cell receptor beta chains were sequenced from one sample in a study of blood T cell repertoires in COVID-19. Sequencing used immunoSEQ multiplex PCR; TCRdb keeps in-frame clones, though not all of them. There are tens of thousands of clones in the sample; 75% to 90% occur only once, and 1% to 1.5% lies in the top ten. The source material was peripheral blood. Source of these receptors: a man aged 55 to 69 with acute or convalescent COVID-19.

This chain links TRBV4-3 with TRBJ2-2; 11 bases agree with TRBD2. Trimming removed 2 bases from V and 1 base from J; junction bases left unmatched: 9. CDR3 length: 19 residues. Germline V gives CDR1 LGHNA, CDR2 YSLEER. The CDR3 DNA reads as TGCGCCAGCAGCCAATCACTAGCGGGGGCCCTATTGAACACCGGGGAGCTGTTTTTT. Its translation is CASSQSLAGALLNTGELFF.

The J gene is TRBJ1-3, the V gene TRBV7-6; 7 bases agree with TRBD1. V dropped 5 bases and J dropped 0; count of bases not matched to a gene: 4. Germline-derived CDR1 and CDR2 are SGHVS and FNYEAQ. The CDR3 is 15 residues long. CDR3 nucleotides: TGTGCCAGCAGCCGACAGGGCAGCTCTGGAAACACCATATATTTT. Its protein product is CASSRQGSSGNTIYF.

The CDR3 here is CASSGTENTIYF. The CDR3 DNA is TGTGCCAGCAGCGGGACTGAGAACACCATATATTTT. The gene calls are TRBV9 and TRBJ1-3; D is ambiguous. Germline CDR1 SGDLS, CDR2 YYNGEE. Trimming cost V 3 bases and J 7 bases, with 8 bases left between them. The CDR3 consists of 12 residues.

The chain couples TRBV9 to TRBJ1-1, with D perhaps TRBD1 (5 bases). Trimming stripped 0 bases from V and 2 bases from J, with 8 bases between. Germline V CDR1 and CDR2: SGDLS, YYNGEE. The CDR3 runs to 14 residues. The CDR3 loop is CASSVGQQNTEAFF. In nucleotides, the CDR3 is TGTGCCAGCAGCGTAGGACAGCAAAACACTGAAGCTTTCTTT. Combining the CDR3 with reference TRBV9 and TRBJ1-1 gives the whole variable domain DSGVTQTPKHLITATGQRVTLRCSPRSGDLSVYWYQQSLDQGLQFLIQYYNGEERAKGNILERFSAQQFPDLHSELNLSSLELGDSALYFCASSVGQQNTEAFFGQGTRLTVV.

This rearrangement joins TRBV6-5 to TRBJ1-6; D might be TRBD1 (5 bases). Trimming took 6 bases from V and 13 from J, leaving 19 bases between them. This CDR3 contains 14 residues. From germline, CDR1 is MNHEY and CDR2 SVGAGI. CDR3 residues: CASRGWMAGPPLHF. The CDR3 nucleotides read TGTGCCAGCAGGGGGTGGATGGCGGGGCCGCCCCTCCACTTT.

The CDR3 loop is CASSYSRGDSYGYTF. The DNA for the CDR3 is TGTGCCAGCAGTTACTCGCGGGGGGACTCCTATGGCTACACCTTC. The chain links TRBV6-6 to TRBJ1-2; D is possibly TRBD1 (5 bases). The germline gives CDR1 MNHNY, CDR2 SVGAGI (reference sequence). There are 15 residues in the CDR3. Trimming shortened V by 0 bases and J by 4 bases, and 12 bases separated the two germline ends.

CDR3 coding DNA: TGTGCCAGCAGTTTATCCGGACAGGGGGTCTACGAGCAGTACTTC. Translated: CASSLSGQGVYEQYF. V usage is TRBV27 and J usage is TRBJ2-7; 10 positions match TRBD1. Germline V CDR1 and CDR2: MNHEY, SMNVEV (reference sequence). The CDR3 runs to 15 residues. The trim removed 0 bases at V and 3 bases at J, leaving 2 bases unmatched.

The V gene is TRBV12-5, the J gene TRBJ1-5; D unclear. The CDR3 sequence is 17 residues long. V lost 0 bases, J lost 0 bases, and 12 bases lay in between. Germline CDR1 LGHNT, CDR2 FRNRAP. The CDR3 loop reads CASGLVLVEYSNQPQHF. The CDR3, as DNA: TGTGCTAGTGGTTTGGTACTGGTCGAGTATAGCAATCAGCCCCAGCATTTT.

This clone was detected once. This rearrangement joins TRBV28 to TRBJ1-1; tentative D call: TRBD1 (5 bases). The CDR3 spans 13 residues. Germline CDR1 and CDR2: MDHEN and SYDVKM. The ends were cut back, 2 bases at V and 5 bases at J, with 9 bases in the middle. The CDR3 reads CASSLSGGTEAFF. In DNA form, the CDR3 reads TGTGCCAGCAGTTTAAGTGGGGGGACTGAAGCTTTCTTT.

The CDR3 DNA sequence: TGTGCCAGCAGTTACGGTATTGAGGGCAATCAGCCCCAGCATTTT. It yields the protein CASSYGIEGNQPQHF. The rearrangement uses TRBV6-5 and TRBJ1-5; D not resolved. CDR1 and CDR2 from the germline V gene are MNHEY and SVGAGI. CDR3 size: 15 residues. V gave up 2 bases and J gave up 2 bases, with 10 bases separating them.

DNA for the CDR3: TGTGCCAGCAGTGGGACAGGAGAAGCTGGTGGCTACACCTTC. Its protein is CASSGTGEAGGYTF. The rearrangement joins TRBV2 to TRBJ1-2, with 7 bases identical to TRBD1. This CDR3 is built from 14 residues. The V gene end was trimmed by 4 bases and the J gene end by 7 bases; junction bases not matched to a gene: 9. Germline CDR1 reads SNHLY; CDR2 reads FYNNEI.

This chain joins TRBV29-1 and TRBJ2-3; D is unclear. Germline lookup yields CDR1 SQVTM and CDR2 ANQGSEA. Between the trimmed V and J ends, which lost 3 bases and 1 base, there was a span of 11 bases. This CDR3 spans 14 amino acids. The CDR3 protein is CSVDRPQGTDTQYF. CDR3 coding DNA: TGCAGCGTTGACAGGCCACAAGGCACAGATACGCAGTATTTT.